Listed here is a single T cell receptor beta chain. The sample is drawn from a study of identical twins. TCRdb itself ran the 5' RACE reads through MiXCR, one entry per CDR3 protein. The data show under 800,000 distinct CDR3 sequences, with less than 25% seen just once and 4.3% held by the top ten. The V end was cut by 4 bases, the J end by 0 bases, with 11 bases between. The V gene's germline CDR1 is SGHKS and CDR2 YYEKEE (reference sequence). The CDR3 length is 16 residues. These data were also reused for a study on T cells expressing NK-cell markers. That report adds: As a fraction of CD8+ T cells, dominant NKG2C+ clonotypes reached roughly 1.0-7.5% in roughly 6 donors.

The chain is built from TRBV5-5 and TRBJ2-6; D not certain. The source of this sequence is a woman younger than 35 in good health. The sequenced sample was PBMCs. CDR3 protein: CASSPGLVSGANVLTF. CDR3 in DNA: TGTGCCAGCAGCCCCGGGCTAGTCTCTGGGGCCAACGTCCTGACTTTC. The full variable domain, completed using reference TRBV5-5 and TRBJ2-6, is DAGVTQSPTHLIKTRGQQVTLRCSPISGHKSVSWYQQVLGQGPQFIFQYYEKEERGRGNFPDRFSARQFPNYSSELNVNALLLGDSALYLCASSPGLVSGANVLTFGAGSRLTVL.